The clone carrying this T cell receptor beta chain has only a few counts. The source of the sample is a study of blood T cells in healthy people across ages. Then a second PCR, running about 7 to 11 cycles, was carried out with a sample-barcoded 5' primer and a J-beta primer mix. From the 5' RACE reads, TCRdb called clonotypes with MiXCR, one entry per CDR3 protein. The sample yields 550,000 to 600,000 distinct CDR3 sequences, 27% seen once. J lost 3 bases, V lost 5 bases, and 5 bases had no gene match. This CDR3 comprises 15 residues. CDR1 and CDR2 (germline): SGHRS, YFSETQ. This chain links TRBV5-1 with TRBJ2-2, with TRBD1 matching over 9 bases. Sequenced material: blood. The TCR was taken from a woman aged 70-85 years in good health. DNA for the CDR3: TGCGCCAGCAGGACGGGACAGGGAGACACCGGGGAGCTGTTTTTT. Translating gives CASRTGQGDTGELFF.